Shown below are 15 T cell receptor beta chains from a single sample sequenced in a study of identical twins. TCRdb redid the calling of the 5' RACE reads with MiXCR, one entry per CDR3 protein. The table has 400,000 to 600,000 distinct CDR3 sequences, approximately 20% seen once. The data were also submitted as part of a second study, on yellow fever vaccine responses in identical twins.

The sequencing input was CD4+ T cells sorted from blood. These receptors originate from a woman aged 18-30 years in good health.

The sample holds a few counts of this clonotype. The V and J genes are TRBV5-6 and TRBJ2-5; 13 bases are a match to TRBD2. In germline, CDR1 is SGHDT, CDR2 YYEEEE. This CDR3 spans 17 amino acids. V lost 0 bases to trimming and J lost 5 bases; unmatched junction nucleotides: 7. CDR3 sequence reads: CASSLEATSGRWETQYF. CDR3 nucleotide sequence: TGTGCCAGCAGCTTGGAAGCGACTAGCGGGAGGTGGGAGACCCAGTACTTC.

The chain links TRBV5-1 to TRBJ2-3; D ambiguous. The CDR3 length is 15 residues. The V end lost 4 bases, the J end lost 1 base, and 13 bases lay between the germline ends. Germline loops: CDR1 SGHRS, CDR2 YFSETQ. The CDR3, as DNA: TGCGCCAGCAGCCCCGAGTCGCCCCGCACAGATACGCAGTATTTT. It codes for CASSPESPRTDTQYF.

This clonotype was picked up a small number of times. The chain joins TRBV20-1 to TRBJ1-2; D unresolved. The CDR3 has 12 amino acids. V lost 3 bases to trimming and J lost 3 bases, with 8 bases between them. Per germline, CDR1 DFQATT and CDR2 SNEGSKA (reference sequence). CDR3 coding DNA: TGCAGTGCTAGGCAGGTCGACTATGGCTACACCTTC. Translated: CSARQVDYGYTF.

There are many counts of this clonotype. The rearrangement uses TRBV12-3 or TRBV12-4 and TRBJ1-5, with TRBD1 as a possible D gene (5 bases). The CDR3 is 11 residues long. V was clipped by 8 bases and J by 5 bases, with 7 bases between them. CDR3 sequence (DNA): TGTGCCAGCGGGGGGGATCAGCCCCAGCATTTT. Translation: CASGGDQPQHF.

The V gene is TRBV7-6, the J gene TRBJ2-1; D call uncertain. V gave up 1 base and J gave up 6 bases, with 10 bases separating them. This CDR3 is built from 14 residues. Per the germline V gene, CDR1 is SGHVS and CDR2 is FNYEAQ. The CDR3 DNA reads as TGTGCCAGCAGCTTAGTTCTGGGATCCAATGAGCAGTTCTTC. This gives the protein CASSLVLGSNEQFF.

The V gene is TRBV5-1, the J gene TRBJ1-3; possibly TRBD1 for D (5 bases). This CDR3 has 14 amino acids. The V gene lost 0 bases and the J gene lost 2 bases, with 6 bases spanning the gap. Germline V gives CDR1 SGHRS, CDR2 YFSETQ. This CDR3 is CASSLEGTGNTIYF. The CDR3 DNA follows: TGCGCCAGCAGCTTGGAGGGGACTGGAAACACCATATATTTT.

The chain links TRBV5-5 to TRBJ2-2; 7 bases agree with TRBD1. This CDR3 is 16 amino acids long. Germline values: CDR1 SGHKS, CDR2 YYEKEE (reference sequence). J lost 5 bases, V lost 3 bases, and 10 bases had no gene match. CDR3 bases: TGTGCCAGCAGCTCCACGACAGGGATTGGGACCGGGGAGCTGTTTTTT. Translation gives CASSSTTGIGTGELFF.

This clonotype was seen repeatedly, ten times or more. This chain connects TRBV20-1 to TRBJ2-1; 10 positions agree with TRBD2. V lost 3 bases to trimming and J lost 7 bases; unmatched junction nucleotides: 12. The CDR3 contains 16 residues. CDR1 and CDR2 (germline): DFQATT, SNEGSKA (reference sequence). As DNA, the CDR3 is TGCAGTGCTAGTAGTCTCCCTAGCGGGGGATCGAATGAGCAGTTCTTC. Amino acids: CSASSLPSGGSNEQFF.

This clonotype has only one observation. The CDR3: CASTPGRTYGYTF. In DNA form, the CDR3 reads TGTGCCAGCACCCCGGGGCGGACCTATGGCTACACCTTC. The V gene is TRBV12-3 or TRBV12-4, the J gene TRBJ1-2; perhaps TRBD1 as D (5 bases). CDR3 length: 13 residues. The V end lost 7 bases, the J end lost 4 bases, and 13 bases lay between the germline ends.

The chain couples TRBV7-9 to TRBJ2-7; 7 bases are a match to TRBD2. Germline V gene sequence: CDR1 SEHNR, CDR2 FQNEAQ (reference sequence). The CDR3 length is 15 residues. Trimming took 1 base from V and 2 from J; bases not matched to a gene: 5. The CDR3 sequence: CASSLVASGTYEQYF. The CDR3 nucleotides are TGTGCCAGCAGCTTAGTGGCTAGCGGAACCTACGAGCAGTACTTC. The entire variable domain, with the rest obtained from reference TRBV7-9 and TRBJ2-7, is as follows: DTGVSQNPRHKITKRGQNVTFRCDPISEHNRLYWYRQTLGQGPEFLTYFQNEAQLEKSRLLSDRFSAERPKGSFSTLEIQRTEQGDSAMYLCASSLVASGTYEQYFGPGTRLTVT.

This clonotype appeared many times. The genes are TRBV3-1 and TRBJ2-1; D ambiguous. Trimming cost V 2 bases and J 8 bases, with 4 bases left between them. This CDR3 is built from 11 residues. The germline V gene has CDR1 LGHDT and CDR2 YNNKEL (reference sequence). CDR3 DNA: TGTGCCAGCAGCCAACTCGATGAGCAGTTCTTC. Translation: CASSQLDEQFF.

The rearrangement links TRBV29-1 to TRBJ2-3; 8 bases are a match to TRBD1. Per germline, CDR1 SQVTM and CDR2 ANQGSEA. This CDR3 is 16 amino acids long. The junction had 12 bases not matched to a gene; V was cut back by 6 bases and J by 1 base. CDR3 protein: CSVAPGGQGGTDTQYF. CDR3 sequence (DNA): TGCAGCGTAGCCCCGGGTGGACAGGGAGGCACAGATACGCAGTATTTT.

This clonotype was found a few times. The chain couples TRBV5-1 to TRBJ2-5, with 7 bases matching TRBD1. Germline loops: CDR1 SGHRS, CDR2 YFSETQ. This CDR3 has 13 amino acids. V lost 3 bases to trimming and J lost 5 bases; unmatched junction nucleotides: 4. Here the CDR3 DNA reads TGCGCCAGCAGCTACAGGGGTAGCGAGACCCAGTACTTC. Encoded protein: CASSYRGSETQYF.

The chain has TRBV20-1 and TRBJ2-3; weak D call: TRBD2 (5 bases). Germline loops: CDR1 DFQATT, CDR2 SNEGSKA (reference sequence). The CDR3 loop spans 16 amino acids. Trimming cost V 0 bases and J 3 bases, with 16 bases left between them. The CDR3 loop is CSARDNKRTRTDTQYF. Here the CDR3 DNA reads TGCAGTGCTAGAGATAATAAGCGCACTAGAACAGATACGCAGTATTTT.

Only a few counts were recorded for this clonotype. The genes are TRBV6-5 and TRBJ1-6; no definite D call. Germline V gene lookup returns CDR1 MNHEY and CDR2 SVGAGI. This CDR3 has 15 residues. V lost 6 bases and J 0 bases, leaving 9 bases between the germline ends. The CDR3 DNA follows: TGTGCCAGCAGAGAGTCGAGCTCCTATAATTCACCCCTCCACTTT. Translation gives CASRESSSYNSPLHF.